The 32 T cell receptor beta chains given below trace back to one sample, sequenced in a study of cytomegalovirus exposure and HLA in healthy donors. PCR amplification relied on 60 Vbeta primers (plus 13 Jbeta primers). Clones were read by immunoSEQ multiplex PCR, and TCRdb kept only the in-frame ones, dropping some. The table includes about 200,000 clones, roughly 80% detected once. The sequenced sample was PBMCs. The receptors stem from a male donor in good health and CMV-seropositive.

The chain recombines TRBV21-1 with TRBJ1-2; no check of the table's D call, TRBD1, against the DNA was made. TRBV21-1 is classified as a pseudogene. The length of the CDR3 is 14 residues. Here the CDR3 reads CASRHRDSSYGYTF. The CDR3, as DNA: TGTGCCAGCAGGCACAGGGACAGCTCCTATGGCTACACCTTC.

This clone was counted between two and nine times. The rearrangement joins TRBV7-8 to TRBJ1-2, with TRBD1 matching over 8 bases. There are 14 residues in the CDR3. Unmatched junction bases numbered 4, after V lost 2 bases and J lost 5 bases. Germline values: CDR1 SGHVS, CDR2 FQNEAQ. The CDR3 nucleotides read TGTGCCAGCAGCTTACGGACAGGGTATTATGGCTACACCTTC. The encoded protein is CASSLRTGYYGYTF.

V and J are TRBV6-6 and TRBJ2-3; 7 bases are a match to TRBD2. Germline V CDR1 and CDR2: MNHNY, SVGAGI (reference sequence). The CDR3 totals 15 residues. V lost 1 base and J lost 5; bases outside the gene matches: 6. For the CDR3, the DNA is TGTGCCAGCAGTTACTTTGGGGGAGGGTTAGATACGCAGTATTTT. As protein: CASSYFGGGLDTQYF.

The CDR3 spells CASRGGSYEQYF. The CDR3 DNA reads TGTGCCAGCAGGGGAGGGAGCTACGAGCAGTACTTC. This chain links TRBV28 with TRBJ2-7, with TRBD2 matching over 7 bases. This CDR3 contains 12 residues. J lost 3 bases, V lost 6 bases, and 2 bases had no gene match. Germline CDR1 is MDHEN and CDR2 is SYDVKM.

The chain has TRBV2 and TRBJ2-1, with 8 bases that match TRBD1. This CDR3 is 15 amino acids long. V gave up 7 bases and J gave up 0 bases; unmatched junction bases: 5. Germline CDR1 is SNHLY and CDR2 is FYNNEI. The CDR3 loop is CASTTGGSSYNEQFF. In DNA, the CDR3 is TGTGCCAGCACTACAGGGGGTAGCTCCTACAATGAGCAGTTCTTC.

This rearrangement joins TRBV29-1 to TRBJ1-4; no definite D call. This CDR3 is built from 10 residues. Looked up from germline, CDR1 is SQVTM and CDR2 is ANQGSEA. The V end lost 3 bases, the J end lost 8 bases, and 4 bases lay between the germline ends. The CDR3 coding sequence is TGCAGCGTTGAGCGGGAAAAACTGTTTTTT. Amino acids: CSVEREKLFF.

The rearrangement uses TRBV27 and TRBJ2-7; 8 bases align to TRBD2. The CDR3 is made up of 18 amino acids. Per the germline V gene, CDR1 is MNHEY and CDR2 is SMNVEV (reference sequence). J lost 5 bases, V lost 0 bases, and 15 bases had no gene match. CDR3 DNA: TGTGCCAGCAGTTTATCGATTGAGGTGGGCGGGAGGTTCGACGAGCAGTACTTC. It encodes CASSLSIEVGGRFDEQYF.

The J gene is TRBJ1-1, the V gene TRBV11-2; possible D gene TRBD1, 5 bases. V dropped 5 bases and J dropped 7 bases, with 17 bases sitting between them. Germline V gene data show CDR1 as SGHAT and CDR2 as FQNNGV. The CDR3 consists of 14 residues. The CDR3 region has the DNA TGTGCCAGCAGCCAAGAGGCAGGGCTTATTGAAGCTTTCTTT. It specifies CASSQEAGLIEAFF.

This clone was detected once. The chain is built from TRBV7-2 and TRBJ2-5; D is unclear. The CDR3 extends over 12 amino acids. The germline V gene encodes CDR1 SGHTA and CDR2 FQGNSA. The V and J ends lost 5 bases and 4 bases respectively, with 8 bases between them. In DNA, the CDR3 is TGTGCCAGCAGCCCCAGAAGAGAGACCCAGTACTTC. Amino acid sequence: CASSPRRETQYF.

The gene calls are TRBV5-4 and TRBJ1-5; 8 nucleotides agree with TRBD1. CDR3 length equals 15 residues. Germline CDR1 SGHNT, CDR2 YYREEE (reference sequence). V lost 4 bases to trimming and J lost 2 bases; unmatched junction nucleotides: 5. This CDR3 is CASSTAGGGNQPQHF. CDR3 nucleotide sequence: TGTGCCAGCAGCACCGCAGGGGGCGGCAATCAGCCCCAGCATTTT. The entire variable domain, with the rest obtained from reference TRBV5-4 and TRBJ1-5, is as follows: ETGVTQSPTHLIKTRGQQVTLRCSSQSGHNTVSWYQQALGQGPQFIFQYYREEENGRGNFPPRFSGLQFPNYSSELNVNALELDDSALYLCASSTAGGGNQPQHFGDGTRLSIL.

This clone turned up a few times. This chain joins TRBV27 and TRBJ2-7; 8 nucleotides line up with TRBD2. The germline V gene has CDR1 MNHEY and CDR2 SMNVEV (reference sequence). V gave up 7 bases and J gave up 0 bases; unmatched junction bases: 8. There are 15 residues in the CDR3. The CDR3, as DNA: TGTGCCAGCAATCCGGGGACTAGGCTCTCCTACGAGCAGTACTTC. Translated: CASNPGTRLSYEQYF.

The V gene is TRBV11-2, the J gene TRBJ2-5; tentative D call: TRBD2 (7 bases). The end of the DNA fits TRBJ2-7 better, so the J call may be wrong. Germline V lookup: CDR1 SGHAT, CDR2 FQNNGV. This CDR3 has 16 amino acids. The CDR3 nucleotides read TGTGCCAGCAGCTCGGCCCCTAGGGGGGGGATCTACGAGCAGTACTTC. It is translated as CASSSAPRGGIYEQYF.

This rearrangement joins TRBV6-5 to TRBJ1-2, with a weak D call TRBD1 (6 bases). V was cut by 1 base and J by 4 bases, with 13 bases left in between. The CDR3 has 15 residues. In germline, CDR1 is MNHEY, CDR2 SVGAGI. In nucleotides, the CDR3 is TGTGCCAGCAGTTACTGGCTGGGGGCTGGCTATGGCTACACCTTC. This translates into CASSYWLGAGYGYTF.

The chain recombines TRBV19 with TRBJ1-2, with D unclear. This CDR3 contains 11 residues. Germline V gene data show CDR1 as LNHDA and CDR2 as SQIVND (reference sequence). The V and J ends lost 4 bases and 10 bases respectively, with 10 bases between them. CDR3 loop: CASSTRSAYTF. CDR3 sequence (DNA): TGTGCCAGTAGTACCCGTAGTGCCTACACCTTC.

The J gene is TRBJ1-1, the V gene TRBV19; a possible D gene is TRBD1 (5 bases). V was clipped by 5 bases and J by 1 base, with 8 bases between them. This CDR3 is built from 13 residues. Germline V gene lookup returns CDR1 LNHDA and CDR2 SQIVND (reference sequence). CDR3 in DNA: TGTGCCAGTAGTGTACAGGAGAACACTGAAGCTTTCTTT. Its translation: CASSVQENTEAFF.

The chain has TRBV9 and TRBJ2-1, with 12 bases fitting TRBD2. Germline V lookup: CDR1 SGDLS, CDR2 YYNGEE. J gave up 0 bases and V 0 bases, and 7 bases lay outside the gene matches. This CDR3 contains 19 residues. Here the CDR3 reads CASSVELAGGLSSYNEQFF. The CDR3 DNA follows: TGTGCCAGCAGCGTAGAACTAGCGGGGGGCCTGAGCTCCTACAATGAGCAGTTCTTC.

The table lists this clone with a count of one. The chain uses TRBV9 and TRBJ1-6; possibly TRBD1 for D (5 bases). The CDR3 runs 16 residues. Trimming shortened V by 4 bases and J by 7 bases, and 18 bases separated the two germline ends. Germline CDR1 is SGDLS and CDR2 is YYNGEE. This CDR3 is CASSPEGGARNSPLHF. Written as DNA, the CDR3 is TGTGCCAGCAGCCCGGAGGGAGGGGCAAGGAATTCACCCCTCCACTTT.

The rearrangement links TRBV5-4 to TRBJ1-2; TRBD1 matches at 7 bases. This CDR3 has 16 amino acids. CDR1 is SGHNT and CDR2 is YYREEE in the germline V gene (reference sequence). V dropped 0 bases and J dropped 2; count of bases not matched to a gene: 7. The CDR3 sequence: CASSLATGALNYGYTF. CDR3 in DNA: TGTGCCAGCAGCTTGGCCACAGGGGCGCTCAACTATGGCTACACCTTC.

This chain uses TRBV9 with TRBJ2-7; TRBD2 matches at 15 bases. The V gene end was trimmed by 3 bases and the J gene end by 5 bases; junction bases not matched to a gene: 6. The CDR3 loop spans 16 amino acids. Per the germline V gene, CDR1 is SGDLS and CDR2 is YYNGEE. CDR3 in DNA: TGTGCCAGCAGCGAGGGACTAGCGGGAGGTGGGGACGAGCAGTACTTC. The encoded protein is CASSEGLAGGGDEQYF.

This sequence joins TRBV7-3 and TRBJ2-2; TRBD2 matches 7 bases. This CDR3 is built from 14 residues. Per germline, CDR1 SGHTA and CDR2 FQGTGA. V lost 5 bases, J lost 3 bases, and 3 bases stayed unmatched. The CDR3 sequence is CASSVGLHTGELFF. CDR3 DNA: TGTGCCAGCAGCGTGGGACTACACACCGGGGAGCTGTTTTTT.

The J gene is TRBJ2-7, the V gene TRBV27; TRBD2 aligns across 10 bases. The V segment lost 9 bases and the J segment 0 bases; nucleotides outside the gene matches: 8. The length of the CDR3 is 15 residues. Germline V gene lookup returns CDR1 MNHEY and CDR2 SMNVEV (reference sequence). The CDR3 reads CARAGTSVSSYEQYF. CDR3 bases: TGTGCCAGAGCCGGGACTAGCGTGAGCTCCTACGAGCAGTACTTC.

CDR3 nucleotides: TGTGCCAGCTCATCCGGCGCCCAGCGGGGTTCCTACGAGCAGTACTTC. Translated: CASSSGAQRGSYEQYF. The chain couples TRBV18 to TRBJ2-7, with 7 bases matching TRBD2. CDR3 length equals 16 residues. The germline CDR1 and CDR2 sequences are KGHSH and LQKENI. V dropped 5 bases and J dropped 1; count of bases not matched to a gene: 11.

The chain joins TRBV15 to TRBJ1-5; a possible D gene is TRBD1 (5 bases). The CDR3 is 16 amino acids. Germline lookup yields CDR1 LNHNV and CDR2 YYDKDF (reference sequence). V lost 1 base to trimming and J lost 2 bases, with 12 bases between them. This chain's CDR3 is CATSRVDRGGNQPQHF. The CDR3 DNA follows: TGTGCCACCAGCAGAGTAGATAGGGGCGGCAATCAGCCCCAGCATTTT.

V and J are TRBV4-1 and TRBJ2-5; perhaps TRBD1 as D (6 bases). CDR3 size: 15 residues. Germline V lookup: CDR1 MGHRA, CDR2 YSYEKL. V lost 1 base and J 5 bases, leaving 14 bases between the germline ends. CDR3 amino acids: CASSQGKGGFETQYF. For the CDR3, the DNA is TGCGCCAGCAGCCAAGGGAAAGGGGGTTTTGAGACCCAGTACTTC.

The chain couples TRBV10-1 to TRBJ1-2; a weak D match, TRBD1 (6 bases). The CDR3 is 18 amino acids. Germline assignment: CDR1 WNHNN and CDR2 SYGVQD (reference sequence). V lost 2 bases and J 4 bases, leaving 23 bases between the germline ends. The CDR3 bases are TGCGCCAGCAGTGAGAAGGTAGGAAGAGACAGGCCGAGCTATGGCTACACCTTC. This gives the protein CASSEKVGRDRPSYGYTF.

The chain has TRBV6-1 and TRBJ1-5; 9 bases map to TRBD1. J was trimmed by 7 bases and V by 5 bases; bases with no gene match: 9. This CDR3 region has 15 residues. The germline CDR1 and CDR2 sequences are MNHNS and SASEGT. Here the CDR3 reads CASSSLGQGSQPQHF. CDR3 DNA: TGTGCCAGCAGTTCTCTGGGACAGGGATCGCAGCCCCAGCATTTT.

The J gene is TRBJ1-6, the V gene TRBV30, with TRBD1 identical over 7 bases. The CDR3 extends over 15 amino acids. Germline CDR1 is GTSNPN and CDR2 is SVGIG (reference sequence). V was clipped by 0 bases and J by 7 bases; unmatched bases: 6. CDR3 region: CAWSVDVRGNSPLHF. For the CDR3, the DNA is TGTGCCTGGAGTGTAGACGTCAGGGGGAATTCACCCCTCCACTTT.

The chain carries TRBV5-1 and TRBJ2-5, with TRBD2 matching over 13 bases. The CDR3 contains 22 residues. After removal of 1 base from V and 0 bases from J, the junction contained 18 bases not matched to a gene. Germline lookup yields CDR1 SGHRS and CDR2 YFSETQ. CDR3 sequence (DNA): TGCGCCAGCAGCTTGCCAGTGAAAGCGCGGACTAGCGGGGGAAACTACCAAGAGACCCAGTACTTC. It codes for CASSLPVKARTSGGNYQETQYF. The whole variable domain, filled in from reference TRBV5-1 and TRBJ2-5, reads KAGVTQTPRYLIKTRGQQVTLSCSPISGHRSVSWYQQTPGQGLQFLFEYFSETQRNKGNFPGRFSGRQFSNSRSEMNVSTLELGDSALYLCASSLPVKARTSGGNYQETQYFGPGTRLLVL.

V gene TRBV25-1 combines with J gene TRBJ1-3; D remains ambiguous. Trimming removed 5 bases from V and 1 base from J, with 6 bases in between. The CDR3 contains 13 residues. The germline CDR1 and CDR2 sequences are MGHDK and SYGVNS. CDR3 region: CASSIRSGNTIYF. CDR3 DNA: TGTGCCAGCAGTATCAGGTCTGGAAACACCATATATTTT.

This chain connects TRBV6-1 to TRBJ1-2; D unclear. V gave up 2 bases and J gave up 2 bases, with 6 bases separating them. Germline lookup yields CDR1 MNHNS and CDR2 SASEGT. The CDR3 contains 13 residues. The CDR3 coding sequence is TGTGCCAGCAGTGAAACAGACAACTATGGCTACACCTTC. It yields the protein CASSETDNYGYTF.

The rearrangement links TRBV5-4 to TRBJ1-1; no clear D. In germline, CDR1 is SGHNT, CDR2 YYREEE (reference sequence). Trimming left V 0 bases short and J 5 bases short, with 14 bases between. The CDR3 loop spans 15 amino acids. The CDR3 protein is CASSLAGERKTEAFF. In DNA form, the CDR3 reads TGTGCCAGCAGCTTGGCCGGGGAAAGGAAAACTGAAGCTTTCTTT.

The chain carries TRBV18 and TRBJ1-5, with 7 bases fitting TRBD1. This CDR3 region has 15 residues. V dropped 0 bases and J dropped 7; count of bases not matched to a gene: 6. Germline values: CDR1 KGHSH, CDR2 LQKENI. DNA for the CDR3: TGTGCCAGCTCACCACCGAACACAGGGGAACAGCCCCAGCATTTT. It encodes CASSPPNTGEQPQHF.